This TCR beta chain appears in the sequencing data of a study of human T cells and chemical hapten exposure. Study-level background: An area of 2 cm by 2 cm on upper inner arm skin received 2% DPC for sensitization.

General study results and limits: TCRs whose frequency exceeded 1 in 1000 remained the same following DPC sensitization. Large CDR3 similarity clusters arose significantly more often from expanded TCRs than from controls.

The time point denotes: patch test 2, 6 weeks after DPC sensitization. As for treatment: therapeutic diphenylcyclopropenone sensitization with weekly scalp DPC. Non-pregnant alopecia patients aged 18 to 70, suitable for DPC therapy. Each CDR3 protein is one row after TCRdb ran MiXCR on the RACE reads. The table includes about 400,000 distinct CDR3 sequences, nearly 6.5% detected once. In this sample, this clonotype turned up many times. Its target is unknown. Germline CDR1 and CDR2: SQVTM and ANQGSEA. V dropped 4 bases and J dropped 5 bases, with 11 bases sitting between them. The CDR3 consists of 12 residues.

The genes are TRBV29-1 and TRBJ1-2; D gene uncertain. The receptor was isolated from a woman in her late teens or twenties with alopecia areata. Some clones in this sample may be carry-over from other donors' samples. This material consisted of whole blood, taken in connection with sensitization to the hapten diphenylcyclopropenone (DPC). The CDR3 nucleotides are TGCAGCGTTGGAGAGGGCCGTTATGGCTACACCTTC. Residues: CSVGEGRYGYTF.